A few counts support the clone carrying this T cell receptor beta chain. Antigen: not known. The individuals who served as donors were healthy Caucasians living in Russia, aged about 6 to 100. This specimen comes from a study of blood T cells in healthy people across ages. General study results and limits: Long-lived and aged donors differed, with more naive CD4+ cells and higher diversity in the long-lived. What prevented conclusive comparison of naive and antigen-experienced cells was that PBMCs were unsorted. Changes in expanded clonotypes were possibly confounded, as the CMV status of donors was unknown.

Primed by a sample-barcoded 5' primer and a J-beta primer mix, a second PCR proceeded for roughly 7 to 11 cycles. A single record per CDR3 protein comes from TCRdb applying MiXCR to the 5' RACE reads. This table holds around 1,900,000 distinct CDR3 sequences, about 39% found once. This CDR3 has 17 residues. The V gene's germline CDR1 is LGHNA and CDR2 YSLEER. Trimming removed 0 bases from V and 0 bases from J, with 12 bases in between. The receptor was derived from a human donor in good health. This chain links TRBV4-3 with TRBJ2-1, with D possibly TRBD1 on 6 matching bases. Source material: blood. CDR3: CASSQDLSRGSYNEQFF. The CDR3 nucleotides read TGCGCCAGCAGCCAAGATTTGAGCAGGGGCTCCTACAATGAGCAGTTCTTC.